This passage covers 9 T cell receptor beta chains from one sample sequenced in a study of response to subunit inactivated influenza vaccine. TCRdb used MiXCR to reprocess the RT-PCR reads, holding one entry per CDR3 protein. The sample has 750,000 to 850,000 distinct CDR3 sequences, under 20% seen once; the top ten hold 9.5% to 13%. Sample: PBMCs from blood, taken more than 4 days after vaccination. Source of these receptors: a man in his forties or fifties who received an inactivated influenza vaccine.

This clonotype was observed a few times. V usage is TRBV9 and J usage is TRBJ2-7; D may be TRBD2 (6 bases). V lost 8 bases and J lost 4, with 19 bases in between. The CDR3 contains 14 residues. The germline gives CDR1 SGDLS, CDR2 YYNGEE. CDR3 in amino acids: CASSRGTDLYEQYF. The CDR3 DNA is TGTGCCAGTTCCCGCGGGACGGATTTATACGAGCAGTACTTC.

This clonotype was detected a few times. The chain combines TRBV7-8 with TRBJ2-1, with 11 nucleotides matching TRBD2. The junction had 3 bases not matched to a gene; V was cut back by 1 base and J by 4 bases. CDR3 length: 16 residues. CDR1 and CDR2 from the germline V gene are SGHVS and FQNEAQ. The CDR3 loop is CASSLGLAGPYNEQFF. CDR3 DNA: TGTGCCAGCAGCTTAGGACTAGCGGGGCCATACAATGAGCAGTTCTTC. The variable domain in full, with the rest retrieved from reference TRBV7-8 and TRBJ2-1, is GAGVSQSPRYKVAKRGQDVALRCDPISGHVSLFWYQQALGQGPEFLTYFQNEAQLDKSGLPSDRFFAERPEGSVSTLKIQRTQQEDSAVYLCASSLGLAGPYNEQFFGPGTRLTVL.

There are a few counts of this clonotype. V usage is TRBV9 and J usage is TRBJ2-7; no reliable D call. The V gene lost 0 bases and the J gene lost 6 bases, with 13 bases spanning the gap. The CDR3 runs 14 residues. The germline V gene has CDR1 SGDLS and CDR2 YYNGEE. The CDR3 spells CASSVDALSGEQYF. In DNA form, the CDR3 reads TGTGCCAGCAGCGTAGACGCATTATCGGGCGAGCAGTACTTC.

V is TRBV28 and J is TRBJ2-1; D possibly matches TRBD1 or TRBD2 (5 bases each). V was trimmed by 4 bases and J by 4 bases, leaving 17 bases between them. The CDR3 runs to 16 residues. The germline V gene has CDR1 MDHEN and CDR2 SYDVKM. The CDR3 nucleotides read TGTGCCAGCAGTTCCGGGACCTTCAGGGCATACAATGAGCAGTTCTTC. Protein product: CASSSGTFRAYNEQFF.

This clonotype was counted a few times. In DNA, the CDR3 is TGTGCCAGCAGTTCACAGGGGGATGCTACTGAAGCTTTCTTT. Translating gives CASSSQGDATEAFF. The V gene is TRBV27, the J gene TRBJ1-1, with TRBD1 identical over 8 bases. Looked up from germline, CDR1 is MNHEY and CDR2 is SMNVEV (reference sequence). Unmatched junction bases numbered 6, after V lost 4 bases and J lost 5 bases. The CDR3 spans 14 residues.

Many counts were recorded for this clonotype. The chain combines TRBV10-3 with TRBJ1-5; D is unresolved. Trimming took off 2 bases at V and 6 bases at J, with 8 bases between the two ends. Looked up from germline, CDR1 is ENHRY and CDR2 is SYGVKD. The CDR3 is 13 residues long. The CDR3 sequence: CAISEGSGQPQHF. CDR3 bases: TGTGCCATCAGTGAGGGATCGGGTCAGCCCCAGCATTTT.

This clonotype has a handful of counts. The CDR3 coding sequence is TGTGCCAGCAGTTACTCCAGGACTACCTACGAGCAGTACTTC. Translation: CASSYSRTTYEQYF. J is TRBJ2-7 and V is TRBV6-5; possibly TRBD2 for D (6 bases). V was cut by 0 bases and J by 2 bases, with 8 bases left in between. The V gene's germline CDR1 is MNHEY and CDR2 SVGAGI. CDR3 length: 14 residues.

V is TRBV7-9 and J is TRBJ2-5; D perhaps matches TRBD1 (5 bases). V shed 2 bases and J shed 4 bases, with 17 bases lying between them. The CDR3 length is 16 residues. Germline lookup yields CDR1 SEHNR and CDR2 FQNEAQ (reference sequence). CDR3 in DNA: TGTGCCAGCAGCTTATCAAGACAGACCTTGGGAGAGACCCAGTACTTC. Translated: CASSLSRQTLGETQYF. Complete variable domain (other parts from reference TRBV7-9 and TRBJ2-5): DTGVSQNPRHKITKRGQNVTFRCDPISEHNRLYWYRQTLGQGPEFLTYFQNEAQLEKSRLLSDRFSAERPKGSFSTLEIQRTEQGDSAMYLCASSLSRQTLGETQYFGPGTRLLVL.

The rearrangement joins TRBV4-2 to TRBJ1-4; D gene ambiguous. Germline V gene sequence: CDR1 LGHNA, CDR2 YNFKEQ. The V end lost 1 base, the J end lost 8 bases, and 11 bases lay between the germline ends. The CDR3 consists of 14 residues. CDR3 sequence reads: CASSQGTYGEKLFF. CDR3 nucleotides: TGTGCCAGCAGCCAAGGGACCTATGGGGAAAAACTGTTTTTT.